The 25 T cell receptor beta chains reported below all come from one sample, sequenced in a study of T cell repertoires in cytomegalovirus infection (dated 2019 in TCRdb). No cognate antigen is known for these TCRs. What the treatment or condition label conveys for this sample: in vitro stimulation with specific CMV peptide epitopes to enrich CMV-specific T cells. These reads were obtained on an Illumina HiSeq 1500. TCRdb trimmed the raw reads at Q25, called clones with MiXCR and kept productive beta chains. Each entry merges the rows of one CDR3 protein and shows their most common DNA and genes. The sample table lists around 900,000 distinct CDR3 sequences, roughly 30% of them with a count of one. The ten largest clones take up more than 13% of the sample. This material consisted of cultured CD8+ T cells from PBMCs, taken from culture after CMV antigen stimulation. Source of these receptors: a human donor in good health (CMV status not recorded). Some clones in this sample may be carry-over from other donors' samples.

This clonotype has only a few counts. The rearrangement joins TRBV29-1 to TRBJ1-1; D is unresolved. CDR3 length: 11 amino acids. Germline loops: CDR1 SQVTM, CDR2 ANQGSEA. Trimming removed 4 bases from V and 4 bases from J, with 7 bases in between. In nucleotides, the CDR3 is TGCAGCGTTGTAGGCTTCACTGAAGCTTTCTTT. Translation: CSVVGFTEAFF.

The table lists this clonotype with a count of one. The chain joins TRBV5-6 to TRBJ2-7; a weak D match, TRBD1 (6 bases). Deletions cut 3 bases from V and 4 bases from J, with 20 bases between. This CDR3 is built from 16 residues. Germline-derived CDR1 and CDR2 are SGHDT and YYEEEE. CDR3 in amino acids: CASSSTGKLVEYEQYV. In DNA, the CDR3 is TGTGCCAGCAGCTCTACAGGGAAACTAGTCGAGTACGAGCAGTACGTC.

This clonotype turned up a few times. The chain uses TRBV10-3 and TRBJ1-1, with 7 bases fitting TRBD1. Germline values: CDR1 ENHRY, CDR2 SYGVKD. There are 16 residues in the CDR3. The ends lost 0 bases at V and 4 bases at J; junction bases unmatched: 8. CDR3 amino acids: CAISESTRDRPTEAFF. CDR3 in DNA: TGTGCCATCAGTGAGTCGACCAGGGACAGACCCACTGAAGCTTTCTTT.

This clonotype was seen a handful of times. This chain joins TRBV7-8 and TRBJ2-7, with D possibly called TRBD1 or TRBD2 (5 bases each). This CDR3 is built from 18 residues. V lost 1 base and J lost 2, with 21 bases in between. Looked up from germline, CDR1 is SGHVS and CDR2 is FQNEAQ. The CDR3 reads CASSLDSSAVLGAYEQYF. CDR3 coding DNA: TGTGCCAGCAGCTTAGATTCCTCCGCGGTCCTGGGGGCCTACGAGCAGTACTTC. Full variable domain (rest looked up from reference TRBV7-8 and TRBJ2-7): GAGVSQSPRYKVAKRGQDVALRCDPISGHVSLFWYQQALGQGPEFLTYFQNEAQLDKSGLPSDRFFAERPEGSVSTLKIQRTQQEDSAVYLCASSLDSSAVLGAYEQYFGPGTRLTVT.

This clonotype showed up just a few times. The rearrangement uses TRBV27 and TRBJ2-3; 8 bases map to TRBD2. Germline V CDR1 and CDR2: MNHEY, SMNVEV (reference sequence). J gave up 4 bases and V 8 bases, and 8 bases lay outside the gene matches. This CDR3 region has 14 residues. The CDR3 reads CASGPTSVPDTQYF. The CDR3 nucleotides are TGTGCCAGCGGCCCGACTAGCGTCCCAGATACGCAGTATTTT.

V usage is TRBV7-3 and J usage is TRBJ1-1, with 7 bases matching TRBD1. Germline CDR1 is SGHTA and CDR2 is FQGTGA. V lost 5 bases, J lost 2 bases, and 17 bases stayed unmatched. The CDR3 totals 18 residues. The CDR3 sequence is CASSPSTGEFGLNTEAFF. CDR3 nucleotides: TGTGCCAGCAGCCCCAGCACAGGGGAGTTTGGACTAAACACTGAAGCTTTCTTT.

The V call is TRBV5-1, the J call TRBJ2-1, with D possibly TRBD2 on 5 matching bases. Looked up from germline, CDR1 is SGHRS and CDR2 is YFSETQ. This CDR3 has 15 residues. Trimming shortened V by 3 bases and J by 5 bases, and 15 bases separated the two germline ends. CDR3 amino acids: CASSSQSGNNNEQFF. For the CDR3, the DNA is TGCGCCAGCAGCTCACAGTCGGGGAACAACAATGAGCAGTTCTTC.

This clonotype has a handful of counts. V is TRBV6-5 and J is TRBJ1-5; the match to TRBD1 covers 7 bases. Losses at the gene ends were 4 bases for V and 7 bases for J; bases not matched to a gene: 7. CDR1 and CDR2 from the germline V gene are MNHEY and SVGAGI. CDR3 length: 14 amino acids. This chain's CDR3 is CASSSINRGQPQHF. The CDR3 nucleotides are TGTGCCAGCAGTTCAATAAACAGGGGACAGCCCCAGCATTTT.

J is TRBJ2-7 and V is TRBV2; D not resolved. The ends were cut back, 8 bases at V and 7 bases at J, with 9 bases in the middle. Germline V gene sequence: CDR1 SNHLY, CDR2 FYNNEI. The CDR3 is 10 residues long. The CDR3 region is CASGMREQYV. In DNA form, the CDR3 reads TGTGCCAGCGGTATGCGGGAGCAGTACGTC.

This clonotype was seen only a few times. CDR3 in amino acids: CASSIEESGSNTEAFF. CDR3 DNA: TGTGCCAGTAGTATCGAGGAGTCCGGCAGTAACACTGAAGCTTTCTTT. The chain links TRBV19 to TRBJ1-1, with unresolved D. V was clipped by 3 bases and J by 2 bases, with 16 bases between them. Germline CDR1 LNHDA, CDR2 SQIVND (reference sequence). The CDR3 is 16 residues long.

This clonotype was counted ten times or more. The CDR3 DNA reads as TGTGCCAGCAGTTCGGGGGGACCCACAGATACGCAGTATTTT. This sequence encodes CASSSGGPTDTQYF. The chain carries TRBV6-5 and TRBJ2-3; TRBD2 aligns across 7 bases. This CDR3 has 14 amino acids. Losses at the gene ends were 4 bases for V and 2 bases for J; bases not matched to a gene: 3. Looked up from germline, CDR1 is MNHEY and CDR2 is SVGAGI.

The chain carries TRBV19 and TRBJ2-5; the D call may be TRBD1 or TRBD2 (6 bases each). Deletions cut 1 base from V and 4 bases from J, with 10 bases between. CDR3 length: 14 amino acids. Germline CDR1 LNHDA, CDR2 SQIVND (reference sequence). CDR3 bases: TGTGCCAGTAGTATAGTAGGGGGGCTAGAGACCCAGTACTTC. Translation gives CASSIVGGLETQYF.

The rearrangement joins TRBV12-3 or TRBV12-4 to TRBJ2-2; D may be TRBD1 (5 bases). The V and J ends lost 2 bases and 4 bases respectively, with 8 bases between them. CDR3 size: 14 residues. Here the CDR3 reads CASSLRQGTGELFF. Here the CDR3 DNA reads TGTGCCAGCAGTTTACGCCAGGGCACCGGGGAGCTGTTTTTT.

This clonotype was observed many times. The chain uses TRBV27 and TRBJ2-3; 7 positions match TRBD2. The germline CDR1 and CDR2 sequences are MNHEY and SMNVEV (reference sequence). CDR3 length: 15 amino acids. V shed 5 bases and J 0 bases; nucleotides not matched to a gene: 5. CDR3 bases: TGTGCCAGCAGTCCTAGCGGCTATAGCACAGATACGCAGTATTTT. The encoded protein is CASSPSGYSTDTQYF.

The rearrangement joins TRBV6-1 to TRBJ2-1; the D gene could be TRBD1 or TRBD2 (5 bases each). The length of the CDR3 is 15 residues. With 2 bases removed from V and 7 bases from J, the gap between germline ends came to 15 bases. The germline CDR1 and CDR2 sequences are MNHNS and SASEGT. CDR3 DNA sequence: TGTGCCAGCAGTGAATCCCCCCTGGGGGTTAATGAGCAGTTCTTC. This encodes CASSESPLGVNEQFF.

There are a few counts of this clonotype. This chain links TRBV27 with TRBJ2-7; D uncertain. The germline V gene has CDR1 MNHEY and CDR2 SMNVEV (reference sequence). CDR3 length: 14 residues. V lost 4 bases and J lost 0, with 10 bases in between. CDR3 in DNA: TGTGCCAGCAGTTCCGACTGGAGCTCCTACGAGCAGTACTTC. Its protein product is CASSSDWSSYEQYF.

V and J are TRBV6-2 or TRBV6-3 and TRBJ1-5, with D perhaps matching TRBD1 (5 bases). There are 15 residues in the CDR3. Deletions cut 7 bases from V and 3 bases from J, with 16 bases between. Germline CDR1 MNHEY, CDR2 SVGEGT. DNA for the CDR3: TGTGCCAGCAATGAGAGGGGCCTGCTCAATCAGCCCCAGCATTTT. It specifies CASNERGLLNQPQHF.

This clonotype has just a few counts. V usage is TRBV6-5 and J usage is TRBJ2-5, with D perhaps TRBD1 or TRBD2 (5 bases each). The germline gives CDR1 MNHEY, CDR2 SVGAGI. With 7 bases removed from V and 5 bases from J, the gap between germline ends came to 11 bases. This CDR3 is 12 amino acids long. The CDR3 protein is CASKGPGETQYF. The DNA of the CDR3 is TGTGCCAGCAAGGGGCCGGGGGAGACCCAGTACTTC.

The table lists this clonotype with a count of one. The chain has TRBV6-2 or TRBV6-3 and TRBJ2-5; unclear D gene. This CDR3 is 15 amino acids long. CDR1 is MNHEY, CDR2 SVGEGT, per germline. With 2 bases removed from V and 5 bases from J, the gap between germline ends came to 15 bases. CDR3 amino acids: CASSYNGHPGETQYF. The CDR3 region has the DNA TGTGCCAGCAGTTACAACGGCCATCCTGGGGAGACCCAGTACTTC.

This clonotype was seen ten or more times. The chain has TRBV20-1 and TRBJ2-7; D is ambiguous. Trimming cost V 3 bases and J 2 bases, with 2 bases left between them. The CDR3 is 10 amino acids. Germline V CDR1 and CDR2: DFQATT, SNEGSKA (reference sequence). The CDR3 spells CSASPYEQYV. CDR3 DNA: TGCAGTGCTAGCCCCTACGAGCAGTACGTC.

The gene calls are TRBV11-2 and TRBJ1-2, with a possible D match to TRBD1 (5 bases). V lost 5 bases and J lost 7, with 14 bases in between. The germline CDR1 and CDR2 sequences are SGHAT and FQNNGV. The CDR3 spans 13 residues. The CDR3 region is CASSPRGGRGYTF. CDR3 DNA: TGTGCCAGCAGCCCAAGGGGCGGCCGTGGCTACACCTTC.

This clonotype was seen a few times. Mismatch with germline at one junction end may stem from a read error. The chain carries TRBV7-7 and TRBJ1-1; D might be TRBD1 (6 bases). Germline V CDR1 and CDR2: SSHAT, FNYEAQ (reference sequence). The CDR3 length is 16 residues. The CDR3 loop reads CASSALQGYEDTEAFF. The CDR3 DNA reads TGTGCTAGCAGCGCCCTACAGGGATATGAGGACACTGAAGCTTTCTTT.

The chain uses TRBV7-9 and TRBJ1-4; D gene ambiguous. The CDR3 extends over 16 amino acids. Germline assignment: CDR1 SEHNR and CDR2 FQNEAQ (reference sequence). Trimming cost V 3 bases and J 5 bases, with 16 bases left between them. CDR3 region: CASSFSEEASNEKLFF. CDR3 in DNA: TGTGCCAGCAGCTTCTCAGAGGAAGCGTCAAATGAAAAACTGTTTTTT.

The chain couples TRBV20-1 to TRBJ2-3; 10 bases fit TRBD2. The ends lost 2 bases at V and 4 bases at J; junction bases unmatched: 9. The CDR3 length is 16 residues. Germline V gene sequence: CDR1 DFQATT, CDR2 SNEGSKA (reference sequence). The CDR3 nucleotides are TGCAGTGCTAGACCATTCCTAGCGGGGGTCCCAGATACGCAGTATTTT. Protein sequence: CSARPFLAGVPDTQYF.

V and J are TRBV6-6 and TRBJ2-2, with 15 bases that match TRBD2. The junction had 12 bases not matched to a gene; V was cut back by 6 bases and J by 7 bases. CDR3 length: 18 amino acids. CDR1 is MNHNY and CDR2 is SVGAGI in the germline V gene (reference sequence). CDR3 sequence (DNA): TGTGCCAGCAGCCCTTTAGGGACTAGCGGGGGGTTCAGCGGGGAGCTGTTTTTT. Protein: CASSPLGTSGGFSGELFF.